This TCR beta chain originates from a study of cytomegalovirus exposure and HLA in healthy donors. 13 Jbeta primers and 60 Vbeta primers were used for the PCR. Method: immunoSEQ multiplex PCR; TCRdb's copy keeps in-frame clones and lacks some. The sample lists under 250,000 clones, 75% to 80% occurring once. The CDR3 runs to 15 residues. Trimming took off 6 bases at V and 4 bases at J, with 19 bases between the two ends. Germline V gives CDR1 SNHLY, CDR2 FYNNEI. The sequenced sample consisted of PBMCs. The J gene is TRBJ2-7, the V gene TRBV2, with D tentatively TRBD1 (6 bases). This receptor was obtained from a male donor in good health and CMV-seronegative. CDR3 region: CASRGDIPKGYEQYF. CDR3 nucleotides: TGTGCCAGCAGGGGGGACATCCCGAAGGGTTACGAGCAGTACTTC.